This T cell receptor (beta chain) was captured by sequencing in a study of CD8 T cells in Susac syndrome. After extraction with the RNeasy kit, about 0.5 to 1 ug of the RNA was reverse transcribed using random hexamers. Amplification of TCR beta CDR3 was carried out by immunoSEQ multiplex PCR, which covered 54 Vbeta and 13 Jbeta segments. TCRdb analysed the immunoSEQ multiplex PCR reads with MiXCR anew, one entry per CDR3 protein. The table records 90,000 to 110,000 distinct CDR3 sequences, about 95% of them present only once. With 6 bases removed from V and 5 bases from J, the gap between germline ends came to 17 bases. The CDR3 has 14 amino acids.

Sequencing was carried out using CD4+ T cells from PBMCs. The sequence came from a human donor in good health. The genes are TRBV12-3 or TRBV12-4 and TRBJ2-7; D tentatively fits TRBD1 or TRBD2 (6 bases each). The CDR3: CASRRGPGVHEQYF. The CDR3 DNA follows: TGTGCCAGCAGACGGGGGCCAGGGGTCCACGAGCAGTACTTC.